The entry below describes one TCR beta chain. This entry is derived from a study of blood T cell repertoires in COVID-19. Overall study context: Nucleic acid was either cDNA or gDNA, and it came from T cells, B-cell-depleted T cells, or PBMCs.

Profiling relied on immunoSEQ multiplex PCR, and the TCRdb table lists in-frame clones only, not all of them. This table has about 59,000 clones, 70% to 90% appearing once. The CDR3 is made up of 15 amino acids. V was clipped by 7 bases and J by 5 bases; unmatched bases: 7. Looked up from germline, CDR1 is LGHNT and CDR2 is FRNRAP. This TCR was recovered from a man aged 55 to 69 with acute or convalescent COVID-19. The genes are TRBV12-5 and TRBJ2-5; TRBD2 aligns across 13 bases. What was sequenced was peripheral blood. The CDR3 reads CASALGTSGAETQYF. The CDR3 nucleotides read TGTGCTAGTGCCTTGGGGACTAGCGGGGCGGAGACCCAGTACTTC.